This entry lists 20 T cell receptor beta chains sequenced from one sample in a study of blood T cell repertoires in COVID-19. Libraries were prepared by immunoSEQ multiplex PCR; TCRdb keeps only in-frame clonotypes and omits some of them. This sample has about 55,000 clones, with over 75% found just once. Sequencing used peripheral blood. Source of these receptors: a man aged 35-49 years with acute or convalescent COVID-19.

CDR3 sequence (DNA): TGTGCCAGCAGCGTCGACAGGGTAACTGAAGCTTTCTTT. This gives the protein CASSVDRVTEAFF. This chain uses TRBV9 with TRBJ1-1; TRBD1 matches 7 bases. Germline V lookup: CDR1 SGDLS, CDR2 YYNGEE. Trimming removed 2 bases from V and 5 bases from J; junction bases left unmatched: 3. The CDR3 has 13 residues.

A single count supports this clone. This rearrangement joins TRBV18 to TRBJ1-1, with 8 nucleotides matching TRBD1. Germline V CDR1 and CDR2: KGHSH, LQKENI. J was trimmed by 4 bases and V by 5 bases; bases with no gene match: 3. The CDR3 consists of 13 residues. The DNA of the CDR3 is TGTGCCAGCTCAACTACAGGGGGCACTGAAGCTTTCTTT. Translated: CASSTTGGTEAFF.

This chain joins TRBV7-2 and TRBJ2-3, with a tentative D call TRBD2 (6 bases). The V and J ends lost 2 bases and 4 bases respectively, with 13 bases between them. The germline CDR1 and CDR2 sequences are SGHTA and FQGNSA. The CDR3 extends over 15 amino acids. In nucleotides, the CDR3 is TGTGCCAGCAGCTTAAGGGCGGGATTAGCAGATACGCAGTATTTT. As protein: CASSLRAGLADTQYF.

V usage is TRBV19 and J usage is TRBJ1-2; maybe TRBD1 (6 bases). The CDR3 contains 12 residues. V lost 8 bases, J lost 4 bases, and 11 bases lay in between. Germline V lookup: CDR1 LNHDA, CDR2 SQIVND (reference sequence). The CDR3: CASSQGTYGYTF. The CDR3 DNA sequence: TGTGCCAGTTCCCAGGGGACCTATGGCTACACCTTC.

This clone has a single count. The chain recombines TRBV6-4 with TRBJ1-1; D perhaps matches TRBD1 (5 bases). Trimming cost V 3 bases and J 5 bases, with 13 bases left between them. Looked up from germline, CDR1 is MRHNA and CDR2 is SNTAGT. CDR3 length: 14 amino acids. CDR3 in DNA: TGTGCCAGCAGTGATTTCCCTCGGGGGACTGAAGCTTTCTTT. Translated, it gives CASSDFPRGTEAFF.

The genes are TRBV7-2 and TRBJ1-5, with a possible D match to TRBD1 (5 bases). Germline V CDR1 and CDR2: SGHTA, FQGNSA. The CDR3 loop spans 15 amino acids. Deletions cut 2 bases from V and 0 bases from J, with 8 bases between. In nucleotides, the CDR3 is TGTGCCAGCAGCTTAATGGGGCTTAGCAATCAGCCCCAGCATTTT. Protein: CASSLMGLSNQPQHF.

The rearrangement uses TRBV6-5 and TRBJ1-5, with unresolved D. CDR3 length: 14 amino acids. V lost 2 bases and J lost 5, with 10 bases in between. Germline CDR1 is MNHEY and CDR2 is SVGAGI. The DNA for the CDR3 is TGTGCCAGCAGTTACGAGGGTCCGCATCAGCCCCAGCATTTT. It codes for CASSYEGPHQPQHF.

The chain has TRBV4-2 and TRBJ2-3, with D uncertain. This CDR3 is 14 amino acids long. V lost 2 bases and J lost 3, with 9 bases in between. The germline V gene encodes CDR1 LGHNA and CDR2 YNFKEQ. As DNA, the CDR3 is TGTGCCAGCAGCCAAAGGTCCGGGACAGATACGCAGTATTTT. It codes for CASSQRSGTDTQYF.

This chain connects TRBV28 to TRBJ1-2; the D gene is possibly TRBD1 (5 bases). Trimming left V 1 base short and J 4 bases short, with 10 bases between. The CDR3 length is 14 residues. Germline lookup yields CDR1 MDHEN and CDR2 SYDVKM. CDR3 DNA sequence: TGTGCCAGCAGTTTATTCACAGGTACCTATGGCTACACCTTC. Its translation: CASSLFTGTYGYTF.

V usage is TRBV7-2 and J usage is TRBJ1-1; TRBD1 matches at 7 bases. Germline loops: CDR1 SGHTA, CDR2 FQGNSA. Trimming removed 1 base from V and 7 bases from J; junction bases left unmatched: 6. The CDR3 consists of 14 residues. CDR3 in amino acids: CASSLGQGESEAFF. DNA of the CDR3: TGTGCCAGCAGCTTAGGGCAGGGGGAAAGTGAAGCTTTCTTT.

The CDR3 nucleotides read TGTGCCAGCAGCTTAGAGCCAGGGGGCTTCAACAATGAGCAGTTCTTC. Protein: CASSLEPGGFNNEQFF. The J gene is TRBJ2-1, the V gene TRBV7-6; TRBD1 matches at 8 bases. The germline gives CDR1 SGHVS, CDR2 FNYEAQ. Germline trimming cut 1 base from V and 5 bases from J; bases unmatched to any gene: 7. CDR3 size: 16 residues.

The chain employs TRBV19 and TRBJ1-2; 9 nucleotides line up with TRBD1. This CDR3 region has 12 residues. Trimming cost V 8 bases and J 6 bases; bases outside gene matches: 4. The germline gives CDR1 LNHDA, CDR2 SQIVND (reference sequence). In DNA form, the CDR3 reads TGTGCCAGTTGGGGACAGGGCCATGGCTACACCTTC. Protein product: CASWGQGHGYTF. Drawing the rest from reference TRBV19 and TRBJ1-2, the complete variable domain is DGGITQSPKYLFRKEGQNVTLSCEQNLNHDAMYWYRQDPGQGLRLIYYSQIVNDFQKGDIAEGYSVSREKKESFPLTVTSAQKNPTAFYLCASWGQGHGYTFGSGTRLTVV.

The chain is built from TRBV9 and TRBJ2-5; the match to TRBD2 covers 12 bases. Germline CDR1 is SGDLS and CDR2 is YYNGEE. The trim removed 0 bases at V and 4 bases at J, leaving 4 bases unmatched. CDR3 length: 16 amino acids. CDR3 DNA sequence: TGTGCCAGCAGCGTAGCCCAACTAGCGGGAGGAGAGACCCAGTACTTC. Encoded protein: CASSVAQLAGGETQYF.

This chain joins TRBV9 and TRBJ2-5; tentative D call: TRBD1 (6 bases). Germline V gives CDR1 SGDLS, CDR2 YYNGEE. V was trimmed by 0 bases and J by 7 bases, leaving 10 bases between them. This CDR3 has 13 residues. CDR3 sequence reads: CASSVDRVGTQYF. The CDR3 DNA follows: TGTGCCAGCAGCGTAGACAGGGTAGGGACCCAGTACTTC. Variable domain in full (rest from reference TRBV9 and TRBJ2-5): DSGVTQTPKHLITATGQRVTLRCSPRSGDLSVYWYQQSLDQGLQFLIQYYNGEERAKGNILERFSAQQFPDLHSELNLSSLELGDSALYFCASSVDRVGTQYFGPGTRLLVL.

The V call is TRBV20-1, the J call TRBJ2-2; the D gene is possibly TRBD2 (6 bases). The V end lost 3 bases, the J end lost 4 bases, and 12 bases lay between the germline ends. The CDR3 spans 14 residues. Germline V gives CDR1 DFQATT, CDR2 SNEGSKA (reference sequence). CDR3 protein: CSASGGSFTGELFF. DNA for the CDR3: TGCAGTGCTAGTGGAGGGTCGTTCACCGGGGAGCTGTTTTTT.

The chain employs TRBV18 and TRBJ1-1, with a tentative D call TRBD1 (6 bases). The CDR3 is 14 residues long. From germline, CDR1 is KGHSH and CDR2 LQKENI. Trimming cost V 1 base and J 5 bases, with 11 bases left between them. The CDR3 reads CASSPQGVRTEAFF. The DNA of the CDR3 is TGTGCCAGCTCACCACAGGGGGTACGAACTGAAGCTTTCTTT.

V usage is TRBV4-3 and J usage is TRBJ1-1; D is possibly TRBD1 (5 bases). CDR3 size: 15 residues. The V end lost 1 base, the J end lost 0 bases, and 9 bases lay between the germline ends. The germline V gene has CDR1 LGHNA and CDR2 YSLEER. The CDR3 sequence is CASSQGQLMNTEAFF. CDR3 coding DNA: TGCGCCAGCAGCCAAGGACAGCTGATGAACACTGAAGCTTTCTTT.

Only one count was recorded for this clone. The chain employs TRBV6-2 or TRBV6-3 and TRBJ2-2, with 8 bases identical to TRBD1. CDR3 length equals 16 residues. V lost 5 bases, J lost 5 bases, and 10 bases stayed unmatched. CDR1 is MNHEY and CDR2 is SVGEGT in the germline V gene. The CDR3 spells CASSDGDRGGTGELFF. DNA for the CDR3: TGTGCCAGCAGTGACGGCGACAGGGGAGGAACCGGGGAGCTGTTTTTT.

This rearrangement joins TRBV18 to TRBJ2-7; TRBD2 might be the D (6 bases). The germline V gene has CDR1 KGHSH and CDR2 LQKENI. The CDR3 has 14 amino acids. V lost 2 bases, J lost 6 bases, and 14 bases lay in between. The CDR3 sequence is CASSPAAGSPEQYF. CDR3 in DNA: TGTGCCAGCTCACCAGCGGCGGGGAGTCCCGAGCAGTACTTC.

The chain is built from TRBV25-1 and TRBJ1-1, with TRBD1 matching 9 bases. Germline V gives CDR1 MGHDK, CDR2 SYGVNS. The ends lost 1 base at V and 7 bases at J; junction bases unmatched: 1. The CDR3 runs 13 residues. The CDR3 here is CASSESDRGEAFF. The CDR3 DNA reads TGTGCCAGCAGTGAATCGGACAGGGGTGAAGCTTTCTTT.